The present T cell receptor beta chain was sequenced within a study of CD8+ T cells in alopecia areata. Study-wide findings and caveats: The study found higher clonality in lesional than normal scalp, especially in alopecia totalis/universalis. Under tofacitinib, numerous expanded lesional clonotypes remained detectable in scalp and blood.

The treatment: oral pan-JAK inhibitor, 5-10 mg twice daily. This clone was picked up one time. The antigen is not known. The junction departs from the called germline gene at one end, perhaps through a read error. Isolated RNA was reverse transcribed into cDNA used as the sequencing template. Measured with immunoSEQ multiplex PCR; TCRdb has only the in-frame clones, and not every one. Here the sample spans 100,000 to 130,000 clones, over 80% being singletons. The CDR3 consists of 15 residues. From germline, CDR1 is MNHEY and CDR2 SMNVEV (reference sequence). This chain links TRBV27 with TRBJ2-7; 8 nucleotides match TRBD1. Sequencing was performed on CD8+ T cells sorted from blood, taken at week 24, from a patient treated with tofacitinib. The receptor's source is a human donor with alopecia areata. Written as DNA, the CDR3 is TGTGCCAGCAGTTCCCGGGACAGGTGGTCCTACGGGCAGTACTTC. It translates to CASSSRDRWSYGQYF.